This T cell receptor (beta chain) was found in a study of identical twins. Using its own MiXCR run on the 5' RACE reads, TCRdb lists one record per CDR3 protein. The sample consists of over 200,000 distinct CDR3 sequences, roughly a tenth of them appearing once. This clonotype was seen more than once but under ten times. Its antigen is unknown. General study results and limits: Cord blood beta clonotypes present at high abundance carried fewer insertions; no such pattern appeared in memory repertoires.

Trimming took 5 bases from V and 0 from J, leaving 17 bases between them. This CDR3 has 17 amino acids. CDR1 and CDR2 (germline): MDHEN, SYDVKM. The sequence came from a man aged 45-65 years in good health. The chain carries TRBV28 and TRBJ2-1; TRBD2 might be the D (6 bases). Sequenced input: memory T cells sorted from blood. CDR3 nucleotides: TGTGCCAGCAGTGCTTCGGAGGGCCCAAGCTCCTACAATGAGCAGTTCTTC. Amino acids: CASSASEGPSSYNEQFF.